The clone carrying this TCR beta chain came up many times. RNA transcripts gave rise to amplified TCR beta CDR3 regions. The TCR CDR3 was amplified in a first-round RT-PCR using the HTBI primer set. MiXCR, run by TCRdb on the multiplex PCR reads, gives a single entry per CDR3 protein. Of almost 600,000 distinct CDR3 sequences listed, around 45% are singletons. Criteria for exclusion of patients were uncontrolled infection, other autoimmune disease, pregnancy or lactation. For the diagnoses, clinical symptoms, serum thyroxine and TRAb, thyroid ultrasound and orbital computed tomography were used. This sample was included in a study of T cells in Graves' hyperthyroidism and ophthalmopathy. CDR3 length: 13 amino acids. CDR1 is SGHTA and CDR2 is FQGTGA in the germline V gene. The ends lost 5 bases at V and 12 bases at J; junction bases unmatched: 13.

The chain links TRBV7-3 to TRBJ2-7, with 7 bases lining up with TRBD2. Sequencing input: peripheral blood or thyroid tissue (not recorded which). The sequence was collected from a young woman with Graves' hyperthyroidism. For the CDR3, the DNA is TGTGCCAGCAGCCCAAAGATTGGCGGGAGTCTGTACTTC. Its translation is CASSPKIGGSLYF.